This TCR beta chain was obtained from a study of CD8+ T cells in alopecia areata. This clone was recorded only once. The target antigen is unknown. Germline trimming cut 1 base from V and 7 bases from J; bases unmatched to any gene: 7. Germline V gene lookup returns CDR1 SGHRS and CDR2 YFSETQ. The CDR3 has 15 amino acids. Reverse transcribed after extraction, RNA yielded cDNA as the sequencing template. Measured with immunoSEQ multiplex PCR; TCRdb has only the in-frame clones, and not every one. The table has approximately 54,000 clones, over 95% seen once. Broader study findings: Lesional scalp, notably in alopecia totalis/universalis, had clonality above that of normal scalp.

V usage is TRBV5-1 and J usage is TRBJ2-1, with 8 bases aligning to TRBD1. The starting material was CD8+ T cells sorted from blood, obtained at week 0. The TCR comes from a human donor with alopecia areata. The CDR3 region is CASSLRQGMVNEQFF. The CDR3 DNA sequence: TGCGCCAGCAGCTTGAGACAGGGGATGGTAAATGAGCAGTTCTTC.